This T cell receptor (beta chain) originates from a study of blood T cell repertoires in COVID-19. For the study at large: Some COVID-19 samples were acute and others convalescent; all came from the United States, Italy and Spain.

The CDR3 runs 13 residues. With 5 bases clipped from V and 4 bases from J, the junction kept 5 bases outside the gene matches. CDR1 and CDR2 from the germline V gene are GTSNPN and SVGIG (reference sequence). This clone was detected only a few times. Profiling relied on immunoSEQ multiplex PCR, and the TCRdb table lists in-frame clones only, not all of them. Of some 320,000 clones listed, approximately 88% are singletons. The source is a man between 60 and 70 years old who had recovered from COVID-19. V usage is TRBV30 and J usage is TRBJ1-1; TRBD1 agrees at 9 bases. The sequenced sample consisted of PBMCs or T cells enriched from blood (not recorded which). CDR3 in amino acids: CAWVTGGVTEAFF. DNA of the CDR3: TGTGCCTGGGTAACAGGGGGCGTCACTGAAGCTTTCTTT. The complete variable domain, with remaining parts taken from reference TRBV30 and TRBJ1-1, reads SQTIHQWPATLVQPVGSPLSLECTVEGTSNPNLYWYRQAAGRGLQLLFYSVGIGQISSEVPQNLSASRPQDRQFILSSKKLLLSDSGFYLCAWVTGGVTEAFFGQGTRLTVV.